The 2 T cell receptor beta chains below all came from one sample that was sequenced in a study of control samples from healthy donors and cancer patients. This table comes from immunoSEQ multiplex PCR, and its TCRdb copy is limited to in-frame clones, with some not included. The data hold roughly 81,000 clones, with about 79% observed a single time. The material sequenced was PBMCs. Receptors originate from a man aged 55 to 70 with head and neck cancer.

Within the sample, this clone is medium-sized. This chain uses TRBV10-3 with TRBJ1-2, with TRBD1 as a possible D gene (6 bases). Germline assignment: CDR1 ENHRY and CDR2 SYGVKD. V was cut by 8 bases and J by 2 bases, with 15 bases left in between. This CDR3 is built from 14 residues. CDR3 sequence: CAIWGGQGNYGYTF. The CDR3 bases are TGTGCCATCTGGGGGGGGCAAGGGAACTATGGCTACACCTTC.

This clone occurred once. Here the CDR3 reads CSVRTGGDGYTF. CDR3 bases: TGCAGCGTCAGGACAGGGGGCGATGGCTACACCTTC. This rearrangement joins TRBV29-1 to TRBJ1-2; 11 positions match TRBD1. This CDR3 region has 12 residues. J lost 6 bases, V lost 6 bases, and 3 bases had no gene match. The germline V gene encodes CDR1 SQVTM and CDR2 ANQGSEA.